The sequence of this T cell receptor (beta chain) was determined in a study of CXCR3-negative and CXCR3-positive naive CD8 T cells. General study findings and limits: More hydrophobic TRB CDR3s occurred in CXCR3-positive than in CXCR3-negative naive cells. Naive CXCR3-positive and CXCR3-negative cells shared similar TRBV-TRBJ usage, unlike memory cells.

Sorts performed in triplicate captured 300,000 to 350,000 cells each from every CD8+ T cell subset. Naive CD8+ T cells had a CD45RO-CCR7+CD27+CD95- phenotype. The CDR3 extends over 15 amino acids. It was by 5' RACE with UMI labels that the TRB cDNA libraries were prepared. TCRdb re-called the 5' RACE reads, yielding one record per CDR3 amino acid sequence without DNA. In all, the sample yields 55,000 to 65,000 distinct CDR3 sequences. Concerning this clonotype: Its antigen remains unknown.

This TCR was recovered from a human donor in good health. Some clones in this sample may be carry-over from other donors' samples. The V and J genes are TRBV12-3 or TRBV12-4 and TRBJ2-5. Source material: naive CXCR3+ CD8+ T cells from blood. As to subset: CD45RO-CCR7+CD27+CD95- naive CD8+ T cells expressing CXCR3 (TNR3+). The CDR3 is CARDVTEMFQETQYF.